The present T cell receptor beta chain was sequenced within a study of response to subunit inactivated influenza vaccine. MiXCR was run by TCRdb on the RT-PCR reads, yielding one entry per CDR3 protein. The sample yields hundreds of thousands of distinct CDR3 sequences, over 9% seen once. Only a few counts were recorded for this clonotype. V was pared by 5 bases and J by 5 bases, with 6 bases of the junction left unmatched. CDR3 length: 16 residues. CDR1 and CDR2 from the germline V gene are SSHAT and FNYEAQ (reference sequence). The sample also formed part of further work on T cells expressing NK-cell markers. As that study records: The TCR beta cDNA came from 5'RACE template switching with UMIs.

Here the sequenced sample was PBMCs from blood, taken on the day of vaccination. The TCR was taken from a man aged 45 to 65 who received an inactivated influenza vaccine. This chain connects TRBV7-7 to TRBJ2-3; TRBD2 matches at 14 bases. The CDR3 DNA reads TGTGCCAGCAGCCTGGGACTAGCGGGAGCCAGAGATACGCAGTATTTT. It translates to CASSLGLAGARDTQYF. Variable domain in full (rest from reference TRBV7-7 and TRBJ2-3): GAGVSQSPRYKVTKRGQDVTLRCDPISSHATLYWYQQALGQGPEFLTYFNYEAQPDKSGLPSDRFSAERPEGSISTLTIQRTEQRDSAMYRCASSLGLAGARDTQYFGPGTRLTVL.